The T cell receptor (beta chain) described here comes from a study of regulatory T cells in long-lasting Graves disease. This clonotype was counted at least ten times. A read error may be the cause here, since a much bigger clone is one base away. Arm-PCR of CDR3 regions and iRepertoire HTBI primers were used to build TCR beta libraries. TCRdb analysed the multiplex PCR reads with MiXCR anew, one entry per CDR3 protein. Among about 220,000 distinct CDR3 sequences listed, around 20% were seen once. Time point denoted: newly diagnosed GD, antithyroid drugs for less than 3 months. RNA extracted from PBMCs served as the sequencing template. Roughly 9.5-milliliter peripheral blood samples went into EDTA tubes. The same specimen was also included in a second study, on T cells in Graves' hyperthyroidism and ophthalmopathy. From that second work: A set of HTBI primers served as the primers for a first-round RT-PCR of the TCR CDR3. Most expanded thyroid clonotypes above 0.001 also appeared in blood.

The receptor's source is a woman in her twenties or thirties with Graves disease. The material sequenced was peripheral blood mononuclear cells (PBMCs), taken at new diagnosis, from a patient treated with antithyroid drugs.

This CDR3 is CASSFKQRNEQYF. The CDR3 bases are TGTGCCAGCAGTTTCAAACAGAGGAACGAGCAGTACTTC. This chain links TRBV6-6 with TRBJ2-7; D not resolved. Germline V gene lookup returns CDR1 MNHNY and CDR2 SVGAGI (reference sequence). V lost 4 bases and J 5 bases, leaving 12 bases between the germline ends. This CDR3 region has 13 residues.